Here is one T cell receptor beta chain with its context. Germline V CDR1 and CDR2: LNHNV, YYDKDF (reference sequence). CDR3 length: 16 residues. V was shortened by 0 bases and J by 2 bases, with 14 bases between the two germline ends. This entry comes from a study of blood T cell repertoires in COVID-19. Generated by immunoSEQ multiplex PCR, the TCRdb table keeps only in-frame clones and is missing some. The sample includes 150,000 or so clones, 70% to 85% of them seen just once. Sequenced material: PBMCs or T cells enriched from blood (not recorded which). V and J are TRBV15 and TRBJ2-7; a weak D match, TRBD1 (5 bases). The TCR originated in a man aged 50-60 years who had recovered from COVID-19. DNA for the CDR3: TGTGCCACCAGCAGAGATAAGCCAGGGTGGGCCTACGAGCAGTACTTC. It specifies CATSRDKPGWAYEQYF.